A single sample gave rise to the 26 T cell receptor beta chains below, sequenced in a study of blood T cell repertoires in COVID-19. Data came from immunoSEQ multiplex PCR; TCRdb stores just in-frame clones and leaves some out. The top ten hold around 7.8% of the sample, which has approximately 500,000 clones, around nine tenths seen once. The sample consisted of peripheral blood. Receptors originate from a woman aged 45-59 years with COVID-19, enrolled during active disease.

Only one count was recorded for this clone. The chain uses TRBV10-2 and TRBJ2-7; no reliable D call. CDR1 WSHSY and CDR2 SAAADI come from the germline V gene. The CDR3 covers 12 residues. With 3 bases removed from V and 1 base from J, the gap between germline ends came to 4 bases. Written as DNA, the CDR3 is TGCGCCAGCAGTGAAACTTCCTACGAGCAGTACTTC. Its protein product is CASSETSYEQYF.

Details on this clone: Other DNA sequences in the same sample also yield this CDR3. This rearrangement joins TRBV12-5 to TRBJ1-4, with TRBD1 matching 8 bases. Trimming at V came to 1 base and at J to 5 bases, leaving 0 bases not matched to a gene. The CDR3 has 14 amino acids. The germline V gene encodes CDR1 LGHNT and CDR2 FRNRAP. The CDR3 here is CASGLGTGNEKLFF. The CDR3 DNA is TGTGCTAGTGGTTTGGGGACAGGGAATGAAAAACTGTTTTTT. Filled out from reference TRBV12-5 and TRBJ1-4, the complete variable domain reads DARVTQTPRHKVTEMGQEVTMRCQPILGHNTVFWYRQTMMQGLELLAYFRNRAPLDDSGMPKDRFSAEMPDATLATLKIQPSEPRDSAVYFCASGLGTGNEKLFFGSGTQLSVL.

About this clone: One junction end disagrees with the germline gene, perhaps due to a read error. The V and J genes are TRBV11-2 and TRBJ1-2; 7 nucleotides line up with TRBD1. Germline V gene data show CDR1 as SGHAT and CDR2 as FQNNGV. The CDR3 length is 13 residues. The CDR3 spells CASSLVGQAYLSF. The CDR3 DNA reads as TGTGCCAGCAGCTTAGTCGGACAGGCGTATCTCTCCTTC.

A few counts support this clone. The V and J genes are TRBV30 and TRBJ1-6; 8 bases match TRBD1. The CDR3 loop spans 14 amino acids. After removal of 3 bases from V and 5 bases from J, the junction contained 3 bases not matched to a gene. Looked up from germline, CDR1 is GTSNPN and CDR2 is SVGIG (reference sequence). Written as DNA, the CDR3 is TGTGCCTGGAGCGTGGGACAGGATAATTCACCCCTCCACTTT. Translating gives CAWSVGQDNSPLHF.

The V gene is TRBV7-9, the J gene TRBJ1-2; no firm D call. The germline V gene has CDR1 SEHNR and CDR2 FQNEAQ (reference sequence). Trimming cost V 3 bases and J 7 bases, with 3 bases left between them. This CDR3 contains 10 residues. CDR3 in amino acids: CASSFLGYTF. The CDR3 DNA is TGTGCCAGCAGCTTCCTTGGCTACACCTTC.

The genes are TRBV6-6 and TRBJ1-1; a weak D match, TRBD1 (5 bases). V lost 5 bases to trimming and J lost 4 bases, with 11 bases between them. The CDR3 length is 13 residues. Germline V gives CDR1 MNHNY, CDR2 SVGAGI (reference sequence). In DNA, the CDR3 is TGTGCCAGCAGTGACAGAACGTCCACTGAAGCTTTCTTT. The encoded protein is CASSDRTSTEAFF.

The CDR3 is CASSQAQSEKLFF. DNA of the CDR3: TGTGCCAGCAGCCAGGCCCAGTCGGAAAAACTGTTTTTT. The rearrangement links TRBV3-1 (or the pseudogene TRBV3-2) to TRBJ1-4; D is uncertain. This CDR3 contains 13 residues. The V end lost 3 bases, the J end lost 8 bases, and 10 bases lay between the germline ends. Per the germline V gene, CDR1 is LGHDT and CDR2 is YNNKEL (reference sequence).

The count of this clone is one. The chain is built from TRBV3-1 (or the pseudogene TRBV3-2) and TRBJ2-2; TRBD1 matches at 7 bases. J gave up 6 bases and V 4 bases, and 14 bases lay outside the gene matches. Germline CDR1 reads LGHDT; CDR2 reads YNNKEL (reference sequence). CDR3 length: 17 residues. The CDR3 is CASSPTTRGRHPGELFF. The CDR3 region has the DNA TGTGCCAGCAGCCCCACTACTAGGGGGCGACACCCCGGGGAGCTGTTTTTT.

The rearrangement joins TRBV5-6 to TRBJ1-1, with D uncertain. CDR1 SGHDT and CDR2 YYEEEE come from the germline V gene. CDR3 length: 12 residues. V gave up 1 base and J gave up 5 bases, with 6 bases separating them. This chain's CDR3 is CASSLSLTEAFF. DNA of the CDR3: TGTGCCAGCAGCTTGAGTCTAACTGAAGCTTTCTTT.

DNA of the CDR3: TGTGCCAGCAGGTTCGGGGGAAGCAATCAGCCCCAGCATTTT. Its protein is CASRFGGSNQPQHF. The gene calls are TRBV6-5 and TRBJ1-5; tentative D call: TRBD1 (5 bases). From germline, CDR1 is MNHEY and CDR2 SVGAGI. The V end lost 6 bases, the J end lost 1 base, and 10 bases lay between the germline ends. This CDR3 has 14 residues.

The J gene is TRBJ2-5, the V gene TRBV2, with D hard to call. Germline V lookup: CDR1 SNHLY, CDR2 FYNNEI. Trimming pared 0 bases from V and 9 bases from J, leaving 5 bases between. The CDR3 spans 11 residues. The CDR3 reads CASSEALSQYF. CDR3 DNA sequence: TGTGCCAGCAGTGAAGCCCTCTCCCAGTACTTC.

The V and J genes are TRBV30 and TRBJ2-7; 7 nucleotides match TRBD1. The CDR3 is 13 amino acids. CDR1 and CDR2 from the germline V gene are GTSNPN and SVGIG (reference sequence). V shed 3 bases, J shed 4 bases, and the junction held 6 bases outside the gene matches. CDR3 residues: CAWRPGQSYEQYF. As DNA, the CDR3 is TGTGCCTGGAGGCCGGGACAGTCATACGAGCAGTACTTC.

The J gene is TRBJ1-2, the V gene TRBV19, with TRBD1 matching over 9 bases. With 10 bases clipped from V and 2 bases from J, the junction kept 8 bases outside the gene matches. The CDR3 loop spans 14 amino acids. Germline V lookup: CDR1 LNHDA, CDR2 SQIVND (reference sequence). CDR3 sequence reads: CATTRDRENYGYTF. The CDR3 coding sequence is TGTGCCACCACGAGGGACAGGGAAAACTATGGCTACACCTTC.

This chain connects TRBV6-5 to TRBJ1-2; D is undetermined. Deletions cut 8 bases from V and 4 bases from J, with 11 bases between. The CDR3 is 12 amino acids. Germline CDR1 MNHEY, CDR2 SVGAGI. The CDR3 sequence is CASQKTFYGYTF. CDR3 DNA: TGTGCCAGCCAGAAGACTTTCTATGGCTACACCTTC.

The CDR3, as DNA: TGCGCCAGCAGCTTGAACAGGGAAGGGCTCACTGAAGCTTTCTTT. Encoded protein: CASSLNREGLTEAFF. The chain uses TRBV5-1 and TRBJ1-1; D is perhaps TRBD1 (6 bases). Per germline, CDR1 SGHRS and CDR2 YFSETQ. V lost 1 base and J 4 bases, leaving 14 bases between the germline ends. The CDR3 has 15 amino acids.

This rearrangement joins TRBV6-5 to TRBJ2-7; 7 bases line up with TRBD2. After removal of 5 bases from V and 3 bases from J, the junction contained 7 bases not matched to a gene. The CDR3 extends over 14 amino acids. CDR1 is MNHEY, CDR2 SVGAGI, per germline. The CDR3 sequence: CASSLREVGYEQYF. The CDR3 bases are TGTGCCAGCAGTCTTCGGGAGGTGGGCTACGAGCAGTACTTC.

The CDR3 DNA follows: TGTGCCAGCAGTTCGGGAGTAAAGGGGTACGAGCAGTACTTC. This codes for CASSSGVKGYEQYF. The chain uses TRBV27 and TRBJ2-7; maybe TRBD2 (6 bases). The length of the CDR3 is 14 residues. Per the germline V gene, CDR1 is MNHEY and CDR2 is SMNVEV (reference sequence). Trimming stripped 4 bases from V and 4 bases from J, with 14 bases between.

The chain employs TRBV6-4 and TRBJ2-2; 9 bases map to TRBD1. From germline, CDR1 is MRHNA and CDR2 SNTAGT. There are 16 residues in the CDR3. V was pared by 5 bases and J by 1 base, with 5 bases of the junction left unmatched. CDR3: CASSFRQGGNTGELFF. Here the CDR3 DNA reads TGTGCCAGCAGTTTCAGACAGGGGGGGAACACCGGGGAGCTGTTTTTT.

The genes are TRBV19 and TRBJ1-5; 8 nucleotides line up with TRBD1. Germline-derived CDR1 and CDR2 are LNHDA and SQIVND (reference sequence). V was pared by 5 bases and J by 4 bases, with 4 bases of the junction left unmatched. The CDR3 is 14 residues long. The CDR3 loop is CASSLRQGNQPQHF. The DNA for the CDR3 is TGTGCCAGTAGTCTCAGACAGGGGAATCAGCCCCAGCATTTT.

The CDR3 sequence is CASSFYGNTIYF. CDR3 sequence (DNA): TGTGCCAGCAGCTTCTACGGAAACACCATATATTTT. The rearrangement links TRBV11-2 to TRBJ1-3; D is uncertain. V lost 3 bases to trimming and J lost 4 bases, with 4 bases between them. Germline V gives CDR1 SGHAT, CDR2 FQNNGV. The length of the CDR3 is 12 residues.

This chain uses TRBV24-1 with TRBJ1-1; D might be TRBD1 (5 bases). Germline loops: CDR1 KGHDR, CDR2 SFDVKD. This CDR3 has 15 amino acids. V was cut by 5 bases and J by 0 bases, with 12 bases left in between. CDR3 DNA sequence: TGTGCCACCAGTGCCCTGGACACCATGAACACTGAAGCTTTCTTT. It is translated as CATSALDTMNTEAFF.

V gene TRBV2 combines with J gene TRBJ1-6, with D possibly being TRBD1 (5 bases). The CDR3 spans 12 residues. Trimming took 6 bases from V and 7 from J, leaving 7 bases between them. Per germline, CDR1 SNHLY and CDR2 FYNNEI. CDR3 in DNA: TGTGCCAGCAGGCGACAGAATTCACCCCTCCACTTT. Its protein product is CASRRQNSPLHF. The full variable domain, with the rest looked up from reference TRBV2 and TRBJ1-6, is EPEVTQTPSHQVTQMGQEVILRCVPISNHLYFYWYRQILGQKVEFLVSFYNNEISEKSEIFDDQFSVERPDGSNFTLKIRSTKLEDSAMYFCASRRQNSPLHFGNGTRLTVT.

The V call is TRBV29-1, the J call TRBJ2-2, with 7 bases aligning to TRBD1. The CDR3 loop spans 12 amino acids. The junction had 5 bases not matched to a gene; V was cut back by 6 bases and J by 7 bases. Germline CDR1 SQVTM, CDR2 ANQGSEA. The CDR3 bases are TGCAGCGTCTCCGACAGGGACGGGGAGCTGTTTTTT. Translation gives CSVSDRDGELFF.

The CDR3 region is CASTQRESTDTQYF. The CDR3 nucleotides are TGTGCCAGCACCCAGCGGGAGAGCACAGATACGCAGTATTTT. The genes are TRBV3-1 (or the pseudogene TRBV3-2) and TRBJ2-3; 8 bases map to TRBD2. Germline CDR1 LGHDT, CDR2 YNNKEL (reference sequence). J was trimmed by 0 bases and V by 7 bases; bases with no gene match: 3. The CDR3 has 14 amino acids.

V is TRBV14 and J is TRBJ1-3; D not resolved. Germline assignment: CDR1 SGHDN and CDR2 FVKESK. The V and J ends lost 0 bases and 6 bases respectively, with 9 bases between them. The CDR3 has 14 amino acids. CDR3 nucleotides: TGTGCCAGCAGCCAAGAGAGGCACGCAAACACCATATATTTT. Its protein product is CASSQERHANTIYF. Full variable domain (outside the CDR3, taken from reference TRBV14 and TRBJ1-3): EAGVTQFPSHSVIEKGQTVTLRCDPISGHDNLYWYRRVMGKEIKFLLHFVKESKQDESGMPNNRFLAERTGGTYSTLKVQPAELEDSGVYFCASSQERHANTIYFGEGSWLTVV.

Points on this clone: Within the sample, other DNA sequences also encode this same CDR3. The chain joins TRBV2 to TRBJ1-1; 10 bases align to TRBD1. The trim removed 6 bases at V and 4 bases at J, leaving 2 bases unmatched. Looked up from germline, CDR1 is SNHLY and CDR2 is FYNNEI. CDR3 length equals 13 residues. DNA of the CDR3: TGTGCCAGCAGCGGACAGGGGGTCACTGAAGCTTTCTTT. This translates into CASSGQGVTEAFF.